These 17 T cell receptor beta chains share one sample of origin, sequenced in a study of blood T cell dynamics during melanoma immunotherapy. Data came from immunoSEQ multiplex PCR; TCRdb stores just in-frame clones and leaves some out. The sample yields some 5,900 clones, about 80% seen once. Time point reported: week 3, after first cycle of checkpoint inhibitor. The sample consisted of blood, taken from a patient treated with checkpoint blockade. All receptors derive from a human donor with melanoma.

CDR3 coding DNA: TGTGCCAGCAGCAGAGCTTCGGGGGGGCAGAACACTGAAGCTTTCTTT. Amino acids: CASSRASGGQNTEAFF. The chain recombines TRBV21-1 with TRBJ1-1. TRBV21-1 is classified as a pseudogene. The length of the CDR3 is 16 residues.

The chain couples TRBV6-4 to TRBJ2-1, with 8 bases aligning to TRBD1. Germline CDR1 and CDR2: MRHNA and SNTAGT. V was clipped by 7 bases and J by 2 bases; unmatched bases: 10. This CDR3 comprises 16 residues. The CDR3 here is CASNQGAPRPYNEQFF. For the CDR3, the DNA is TGTGCCAGCAACCAGGGGGCGCCCAGGCCCTACAATGAGCAGTTCTTC.

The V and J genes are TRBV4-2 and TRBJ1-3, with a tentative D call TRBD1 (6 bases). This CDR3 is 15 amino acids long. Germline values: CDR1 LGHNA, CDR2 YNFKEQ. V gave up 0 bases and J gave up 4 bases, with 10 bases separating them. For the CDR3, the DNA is TGTGCCAGCAGCCAAGACCAGGGGTCCGGAAACACCATATATTTT. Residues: CASSQDQGSGNTIYF.

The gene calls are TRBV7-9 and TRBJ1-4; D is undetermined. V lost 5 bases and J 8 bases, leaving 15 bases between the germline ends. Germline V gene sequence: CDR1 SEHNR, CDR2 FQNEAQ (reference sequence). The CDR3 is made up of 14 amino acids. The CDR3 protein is CASSQYADGEKLFF. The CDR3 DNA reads TGTGCCAGCAGCCAGTATGCAGACGGAGAAAAACTGTTTTTT.

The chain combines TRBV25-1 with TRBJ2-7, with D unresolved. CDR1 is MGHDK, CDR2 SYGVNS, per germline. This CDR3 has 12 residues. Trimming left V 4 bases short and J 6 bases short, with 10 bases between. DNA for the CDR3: TGTGCCAGCAGTGTAGTAACGGGCGAGCAGTACTTC. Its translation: CASSVVTGEQYF.

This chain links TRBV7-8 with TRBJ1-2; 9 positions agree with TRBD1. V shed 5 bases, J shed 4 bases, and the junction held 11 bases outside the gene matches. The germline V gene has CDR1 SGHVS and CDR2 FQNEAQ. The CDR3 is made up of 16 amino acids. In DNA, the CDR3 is TGTGCCAGCAGCCGTTACCCAGGGGGACAGGGCTATGGCTACACCTTC. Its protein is CASSRYPGGQGYGYTF.

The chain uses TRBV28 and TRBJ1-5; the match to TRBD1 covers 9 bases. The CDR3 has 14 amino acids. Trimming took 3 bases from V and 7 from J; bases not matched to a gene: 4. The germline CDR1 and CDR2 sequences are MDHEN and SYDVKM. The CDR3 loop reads CASSFGTGYQPQHF. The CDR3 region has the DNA TGTGCCAGCAGTTTTGGGACAGGGTACCAGCCCCAGCATTTT.

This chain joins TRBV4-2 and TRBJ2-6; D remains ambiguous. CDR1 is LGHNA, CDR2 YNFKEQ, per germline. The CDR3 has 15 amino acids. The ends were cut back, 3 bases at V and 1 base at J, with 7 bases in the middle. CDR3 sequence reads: CASSHPVSGANVLTF. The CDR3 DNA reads TGTGCCAGCAGCCATCCGGTTTCTGGGGCCAACGTCCTGACTTTC.

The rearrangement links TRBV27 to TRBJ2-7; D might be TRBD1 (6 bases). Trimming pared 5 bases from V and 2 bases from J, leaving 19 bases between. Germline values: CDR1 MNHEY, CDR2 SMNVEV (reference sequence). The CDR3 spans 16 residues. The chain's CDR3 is CASSPPPGVLTYEQYF. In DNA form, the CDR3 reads TGTGCCAGCAGTCCCCCCCCAGGGGTCCTAACCTACGAGCAGTACTTC.

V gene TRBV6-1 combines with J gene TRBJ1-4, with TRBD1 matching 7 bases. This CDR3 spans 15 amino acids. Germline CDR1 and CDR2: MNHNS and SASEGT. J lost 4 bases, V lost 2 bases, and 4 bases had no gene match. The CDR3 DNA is TGTGCCAGCAGTGAAACAGGGGATTTTAATGAAAAACTGTTTTTT. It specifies CASSETGDFNEKLFF.

The CDR3 nucleotides read TGTGCCTACATGGGCTCAGGTTACGAGCAGTACTTC. As protein: CAYMGSGYEQYF. This chain uses TRBV27 with TRBJ2-7, with D uncertain. The CDR3 is 12 residues long. CDR1 MNHEY and CDR2 SMNVEV come from the germline V gene (reference sequence). The germline V and J ends were trimmed by 11 bases and 4 bases, with 15 bases remaining between them.

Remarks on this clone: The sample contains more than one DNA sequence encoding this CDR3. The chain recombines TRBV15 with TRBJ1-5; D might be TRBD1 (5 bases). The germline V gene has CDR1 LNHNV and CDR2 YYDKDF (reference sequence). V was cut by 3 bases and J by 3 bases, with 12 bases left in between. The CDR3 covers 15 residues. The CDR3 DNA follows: TGTGCCACCAGCAGGGATCGACAGTACAATCAGCCCCAGCATTTT. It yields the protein CATSRDRQYNQPQHF.

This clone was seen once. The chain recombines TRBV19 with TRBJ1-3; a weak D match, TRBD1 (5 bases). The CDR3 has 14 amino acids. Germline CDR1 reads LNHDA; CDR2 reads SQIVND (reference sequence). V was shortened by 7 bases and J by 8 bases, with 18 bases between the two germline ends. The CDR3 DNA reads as TGTGCCAGTAATAACAGGAGCCTCGAGCACACCATATATTTT. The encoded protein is CASNNRSLEHTIYF.

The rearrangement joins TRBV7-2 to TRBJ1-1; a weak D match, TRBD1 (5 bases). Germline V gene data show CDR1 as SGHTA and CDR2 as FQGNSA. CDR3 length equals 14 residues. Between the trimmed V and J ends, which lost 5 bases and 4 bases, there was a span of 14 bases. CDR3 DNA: TGTGCCAGCAGCCCCCGGGACCGCGGCACTGAAGCTTTCTTT. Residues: CASSPRDRGTEAFF.

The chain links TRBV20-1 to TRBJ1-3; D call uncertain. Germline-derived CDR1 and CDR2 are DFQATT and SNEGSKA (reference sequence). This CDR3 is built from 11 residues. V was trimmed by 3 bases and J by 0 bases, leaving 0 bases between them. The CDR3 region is CSASSGNTIYF. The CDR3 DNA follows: TGCAGTGCTAGCTCTGGAAACACCATATATTTT.

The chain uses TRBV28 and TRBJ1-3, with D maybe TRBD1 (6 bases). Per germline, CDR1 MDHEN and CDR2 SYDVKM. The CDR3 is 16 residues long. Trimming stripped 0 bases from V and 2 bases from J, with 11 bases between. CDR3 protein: CASSLWAGAAGNTIYF. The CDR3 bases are TGTGCCAGCAGTTTATGGGCAGGGGCGGCTGGAAACACCATATATTTT. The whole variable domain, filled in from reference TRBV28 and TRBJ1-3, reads DVKVTQSSRYLVKRTGEKVFLECVQDMDHENMFWYRQDPGLGLRLIYFSYDVKMKEKGDIPEGYSVSREKKERFSLILESASTNQTSMYLCASSLWAGAAGNTIYFGEGSWLTVV.

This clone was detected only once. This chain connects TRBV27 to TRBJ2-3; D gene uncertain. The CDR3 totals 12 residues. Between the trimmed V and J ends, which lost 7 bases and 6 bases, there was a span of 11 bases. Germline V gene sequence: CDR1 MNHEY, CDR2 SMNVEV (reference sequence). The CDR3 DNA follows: TGTGCCAGCACTTCCCCACCTGATACGCAGTATTTT. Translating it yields CASTSPPDTQYF.